This record concerns one T cell receptor beta chain sequence. Its antigen is undetermined. The source of the sample is a study of T cells expressing NK-cell markers. Study background: One of the eight sequenced donors was seronegative, whereas the other seven were HCMV-seropositive. Study findings and constraints: Where several donors were concerned, these clonotypes also led the CD3+CD56-NKG2C+ fraction.

TCRdb reanalyzed the 5' RACE reads and collapses them to one entry per CDR3 protein, without DNA. Its table lists roughly 280,000 distinct CDR3 sequences. The germline V gene encodes CDR1 MNHEY and CDR2 SVGAGI. The CDR3 sequence is 14 residues long. Sequencing was carried out using blood T cells: a sorted CD56 or NKG2C T cell subset, CD4+ or CD8+ T cells, or bulk PBMC T cells (not recorded which). The chain combines TRBV6-5 with TRBJ1-2. The sequence derives from a man in his late teens or twenties in good health. This chain's CDR3 is CASSFTQTVYGYTF.